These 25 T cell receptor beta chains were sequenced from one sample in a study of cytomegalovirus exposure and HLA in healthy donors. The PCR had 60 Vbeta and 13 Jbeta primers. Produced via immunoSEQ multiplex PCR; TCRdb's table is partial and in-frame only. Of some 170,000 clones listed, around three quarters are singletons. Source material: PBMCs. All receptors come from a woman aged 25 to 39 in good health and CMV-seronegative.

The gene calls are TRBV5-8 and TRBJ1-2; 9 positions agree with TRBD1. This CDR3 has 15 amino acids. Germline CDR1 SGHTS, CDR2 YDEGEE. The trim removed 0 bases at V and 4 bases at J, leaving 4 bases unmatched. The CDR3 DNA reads TGTGCCAGCAGCTTGGGGGGACAGGGACGCTATGGCTACACCTTC. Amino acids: CASSLGGQGRYGYTF. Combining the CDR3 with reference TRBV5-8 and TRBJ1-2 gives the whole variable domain EAGVTQSPTHLIKTRGQQATLRCSPISGHTSVYWYQQALGLGLQFLLWYDEGEERNRGNFPPRFSGRQFPNYSSELNVNALELEDSALYLCASSLGGQGRYGYTFGSGTRLTVV.

The CDR3 protein is CASSLGRGQSLLAFF. The CDR3 region has the DNA TGTGCCAGCAGCTTAGGGCGGGGACAGAGCCTTCTAGCTTTCTTT. The J gene is TRBJ1-1, the V gene TRBV7-6; 7 bases line up with TRBD1. Germline V gene lookup returns CDR1 SGHVS and CDR2 FNYEAQ. The CDR3 length is 15 residues. V was clipped by 1 base and J by 10 bases; unmatched bases: 12.

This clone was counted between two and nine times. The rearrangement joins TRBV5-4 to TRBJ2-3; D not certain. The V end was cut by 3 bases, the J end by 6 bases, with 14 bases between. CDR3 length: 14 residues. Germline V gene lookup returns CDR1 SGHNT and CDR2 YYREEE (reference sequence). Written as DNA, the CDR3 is TGTGCCAGCAGCTCCCGGTTGCCTTTGGATACGCAGTATTTT. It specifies CASSSRLPLDTQYF.

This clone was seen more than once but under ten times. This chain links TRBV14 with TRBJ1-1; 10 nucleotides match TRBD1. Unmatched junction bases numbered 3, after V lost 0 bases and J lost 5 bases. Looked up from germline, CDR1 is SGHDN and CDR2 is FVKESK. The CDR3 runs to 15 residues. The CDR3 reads CASSQDGTGVTEAFF. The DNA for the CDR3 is TGTGCCAGCAGCCAAGATGGGACAGGGGTTACTGAAGCTTTCTTT.

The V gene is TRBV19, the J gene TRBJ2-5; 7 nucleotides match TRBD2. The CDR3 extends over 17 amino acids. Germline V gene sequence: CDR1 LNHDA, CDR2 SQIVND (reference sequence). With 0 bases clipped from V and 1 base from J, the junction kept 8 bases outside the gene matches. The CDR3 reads CASSIDLGGAGQETQYF. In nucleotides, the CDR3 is TGTGCCAGTAGTATAGATCTGGGAGGGGCGGGCCAAGAGACCCAGTACTTC.

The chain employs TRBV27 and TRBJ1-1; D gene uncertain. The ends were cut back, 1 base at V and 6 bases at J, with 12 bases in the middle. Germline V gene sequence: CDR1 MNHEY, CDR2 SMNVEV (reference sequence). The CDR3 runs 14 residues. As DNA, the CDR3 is TGTGCCAGCAGTTTATTATCGGCGAGCGCTGAAGCTTTCTTT. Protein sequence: CASSLLSASAEAFF.

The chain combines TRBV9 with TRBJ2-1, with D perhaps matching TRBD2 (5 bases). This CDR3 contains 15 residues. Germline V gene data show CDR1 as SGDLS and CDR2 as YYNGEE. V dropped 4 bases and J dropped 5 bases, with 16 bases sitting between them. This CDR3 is CASSSRVAGNNEQFF. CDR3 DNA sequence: TGTGCCAGCAGCTCCCGGGTGGCCGGGAACAATGAGCAGTTCTTC.

The CDR3 region has the DNA TGCGCCAGCAGCCCTCTCCCCGGGGAGACCCAGTACTTC. It codes for CASSPLPGETQYF. The chain combines TRBV4-3 with TRBJ2-5; D is unresolved. Germline V gene sequence: CDR1 LGHNA, CDR2 YSLEER. The germline V and J ends were trimmed by 4 bases and 5 bases, with 11 bases remaining between them. The CDR3 extends over 13 amino acids.

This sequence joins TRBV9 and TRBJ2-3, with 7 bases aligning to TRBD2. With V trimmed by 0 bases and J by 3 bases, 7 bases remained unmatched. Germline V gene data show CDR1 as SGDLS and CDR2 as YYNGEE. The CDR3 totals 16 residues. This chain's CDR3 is CASSVASEGGTDTQYF. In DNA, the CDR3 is TGTGCCAGCAGCGTAGCTTCTGAGGGAGGGACAGATACGCAGTATTTT.

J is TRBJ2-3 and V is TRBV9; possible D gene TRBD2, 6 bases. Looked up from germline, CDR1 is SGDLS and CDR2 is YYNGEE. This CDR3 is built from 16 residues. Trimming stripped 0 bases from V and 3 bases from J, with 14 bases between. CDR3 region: CASSVVEGGRTDTQYF. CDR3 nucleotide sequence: TGTGCCAGCAGCGTAGTGGAAGGTGGGAGGACAGATACGCAGTATTTT.

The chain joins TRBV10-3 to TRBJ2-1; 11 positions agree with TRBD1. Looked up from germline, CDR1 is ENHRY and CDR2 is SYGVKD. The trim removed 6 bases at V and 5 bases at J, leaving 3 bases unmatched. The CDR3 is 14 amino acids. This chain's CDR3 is CAISGQGADNEQFF. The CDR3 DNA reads TGTGCCATCAGCGGACAGGGGGCCGACAATGAGCAGTTCTTC.

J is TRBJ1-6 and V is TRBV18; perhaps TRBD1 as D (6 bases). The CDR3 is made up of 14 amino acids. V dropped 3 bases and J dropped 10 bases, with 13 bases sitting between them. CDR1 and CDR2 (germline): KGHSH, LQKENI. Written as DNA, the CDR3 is TGTGCCAGCTCACCGGGGACCCAGGGGTCACCCCTCCACTTT. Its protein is CASSPGTQGSPLHF.

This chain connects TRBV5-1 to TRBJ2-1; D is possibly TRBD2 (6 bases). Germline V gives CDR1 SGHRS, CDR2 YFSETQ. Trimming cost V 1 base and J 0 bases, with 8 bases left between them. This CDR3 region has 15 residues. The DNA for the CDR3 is TGCGCCAGCAGCTTGAGGAGGGACTCCTACAATGAGCAGTTCTTC. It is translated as CASSLRRDSYNEQFF.

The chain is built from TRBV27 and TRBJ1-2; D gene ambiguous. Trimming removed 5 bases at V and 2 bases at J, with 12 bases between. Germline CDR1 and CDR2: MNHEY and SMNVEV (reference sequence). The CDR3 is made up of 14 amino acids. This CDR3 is CASSVAGFNYGYTF. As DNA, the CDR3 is TGTGCCAGCAGTGTCGCCGGTTTCAACTATGGCTACACCTTC.

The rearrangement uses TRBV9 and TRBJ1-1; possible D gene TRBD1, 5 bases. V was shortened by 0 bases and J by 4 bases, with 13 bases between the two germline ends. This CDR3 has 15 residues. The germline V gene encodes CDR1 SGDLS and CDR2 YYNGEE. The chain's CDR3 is CASSVDPTDSTEAFF. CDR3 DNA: TGTGCCAGCAGCGTAGATCCGACAGACAGCACTGAAGCTTTCTTT.

The CDR3 loop is CASSSKGQGWHQPQHF. The CDR3 coding sequence is TGTGCCAGCAGCTCGAAAGGACAGGGTTGGCATCAGCCCCAGCATTTT. The chain recombines TRBV5-4 with TRBJ1-5; 8 bases are a match to TRBD1. The CDR3 loop spans 16 amino acids. V lost 3 bases, J lost 5 bases, and 10 bases stayed unmatched. Germline V gene lookup returns CDR1 SGHNT and CDR2 YYREEE (reference sequence).

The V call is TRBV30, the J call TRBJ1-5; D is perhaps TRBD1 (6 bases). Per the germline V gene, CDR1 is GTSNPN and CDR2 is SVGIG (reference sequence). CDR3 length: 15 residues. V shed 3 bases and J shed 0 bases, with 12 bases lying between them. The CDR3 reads CAWRKGQYSNQPQHF. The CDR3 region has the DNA TGTGCCTGGAGGAAAGGACAGTATAGCAATCAGCCCCAGCATTTT. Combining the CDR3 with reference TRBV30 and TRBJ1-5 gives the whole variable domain SQTIHQWPATLVQPVGSPLSLECTVEGTSNPNLYWYRQAAGRGLQLLFYSVGIGQISSEVPQNLSASRPQDRQFILSSKKLLLSDSGFYLCAWRKGQYSNQPQHFGDGTRLSIL.

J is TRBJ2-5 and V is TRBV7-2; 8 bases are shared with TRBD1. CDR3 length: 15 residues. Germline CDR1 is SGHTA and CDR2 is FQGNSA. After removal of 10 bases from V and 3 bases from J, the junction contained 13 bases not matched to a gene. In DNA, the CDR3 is TGTGCCACCAAGGTGGGGGACAGGCTGAAAGAGACCCAGTACTTC. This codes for CATKVGDRLKETQYF.

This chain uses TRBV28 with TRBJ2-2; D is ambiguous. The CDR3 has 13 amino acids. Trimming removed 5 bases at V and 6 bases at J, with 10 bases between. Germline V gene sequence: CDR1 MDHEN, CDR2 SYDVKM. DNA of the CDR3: TGTGCCAGCAGTCTCCTCCCCCCCGGGGAGCTGTTTTTT. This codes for CASSLLPPGELFF.

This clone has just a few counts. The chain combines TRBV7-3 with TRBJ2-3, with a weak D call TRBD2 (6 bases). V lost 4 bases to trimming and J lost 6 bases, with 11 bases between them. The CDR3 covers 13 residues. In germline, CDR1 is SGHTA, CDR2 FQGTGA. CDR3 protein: CASSSTGGDTQYF. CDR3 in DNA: TGTGCCAGCAGCTCGACTGGGGGGGATACGCAGTATTTT.

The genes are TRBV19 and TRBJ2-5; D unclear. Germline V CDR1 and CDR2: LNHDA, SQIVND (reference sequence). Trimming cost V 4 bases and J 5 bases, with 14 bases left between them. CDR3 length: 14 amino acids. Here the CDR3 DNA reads TGTGCCAGTAGTACAATATCTTCCCAGGAGACCCAGTACTTC. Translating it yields CASSTISSQETQYF.

For the CDR3, the DNA is TGTGCCAGCAGTTACGCGGGGGCCGGCGGAGACTACGAGCAGTACTTC. This sequence encodes CASSYAGAGGDYEQYF. The V call is TRBV6-6, the J call TRBJ2-7; D perhaps matches TRBD2 (7 bases). The CDR3 runs 16 residues. Trimming took off 2 bases at V and 3 bases at J, with 17 bases between the two ends. Germline V CDR1 and CDR2: MNHNY, SVGAGI (reference sequence).

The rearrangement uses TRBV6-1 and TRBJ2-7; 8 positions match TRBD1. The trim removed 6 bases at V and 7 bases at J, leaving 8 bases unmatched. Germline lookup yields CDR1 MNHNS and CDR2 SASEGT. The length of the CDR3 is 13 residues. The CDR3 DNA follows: TGTGCCAGCAGGGCAGGGGGCTCGGGGGAGCAGTACTTC. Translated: CASRAGGSGEQYF.

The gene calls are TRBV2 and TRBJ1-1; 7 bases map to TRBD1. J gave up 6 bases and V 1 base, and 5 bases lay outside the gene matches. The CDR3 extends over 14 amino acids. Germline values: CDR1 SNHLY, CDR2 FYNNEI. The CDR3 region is CASSEGQGGAEAFF. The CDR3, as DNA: TGTGCCAGCAGTGAAGGACAGGGTGGCGCTGAAGCTTTCTTT.

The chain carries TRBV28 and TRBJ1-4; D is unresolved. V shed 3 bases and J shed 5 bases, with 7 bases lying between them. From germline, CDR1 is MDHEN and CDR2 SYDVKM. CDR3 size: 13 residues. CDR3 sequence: CASSFAGNEKLFF. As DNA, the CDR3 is TGTGCCAGCAGTTTTGCGGGAAATGAAAAACTGTTTTTT.